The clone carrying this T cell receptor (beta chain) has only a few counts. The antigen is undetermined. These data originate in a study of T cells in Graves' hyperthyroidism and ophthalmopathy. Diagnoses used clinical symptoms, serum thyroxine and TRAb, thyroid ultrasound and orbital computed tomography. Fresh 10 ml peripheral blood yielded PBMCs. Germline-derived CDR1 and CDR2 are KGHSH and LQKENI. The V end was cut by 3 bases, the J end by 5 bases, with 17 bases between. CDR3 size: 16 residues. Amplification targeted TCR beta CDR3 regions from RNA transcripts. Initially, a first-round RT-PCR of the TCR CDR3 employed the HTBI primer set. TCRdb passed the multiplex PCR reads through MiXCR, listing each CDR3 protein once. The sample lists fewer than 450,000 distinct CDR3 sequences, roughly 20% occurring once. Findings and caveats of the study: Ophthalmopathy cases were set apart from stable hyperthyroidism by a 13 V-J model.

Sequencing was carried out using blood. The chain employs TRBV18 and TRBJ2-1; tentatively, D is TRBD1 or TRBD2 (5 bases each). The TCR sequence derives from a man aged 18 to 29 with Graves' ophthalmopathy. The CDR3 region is CASSPFEDGGHNEQFF. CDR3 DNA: TGTGCCAGCTCACCTTTTGAGGATGGGGGTCACAATGAGCAGTTCTTC.